Listed here is a single TCR beta chain. Antigen: not known. This sample stems from a study of beta chain features in type 1 diabetes. Regarding the study as a whole: A closer apparent resemblance between naive, central memory and Treg TCRB repertoires was seen in patients than in healthy donors.

Every bit of the isolated RNA underwent reverse transcription, so sequencing read expressed TCRB transcripts. The protocol was immunoSEQ multiplex PCR, while the TCRdb copy is restricted to in-frame clones and leaves out a portion. The top ten clones hold around 0.02% of a sample with under 950,000 clones, 17% of them seen once. There are 15 residues in the CDR3. Germline V lookup: CDR1 MGHDK, CDR2 SYGVNS. The V and J ends lost 0 bases and 1 base respectively, with 6 bases between them. Specimen: naive CD4+ T cells from blood. This rearrangement joins TRBV25-1 to TRBJ2-2; D not certain. This clonotype was sampled from a woman aged 18-29 years in good health. CDR3: CASSEYGLNTGELFF. The CDR3 DNA reads as TGTGCCAGCAGTGAATATGGCCTGAACACCGGGGAGCTGTTTTTT. Complete variable domain (other parts from reference TRBV25-1 and TRBJ2-2): EADIYQTPRYLVIGTGKKITLECSQTMGHDKMYWYQQDPGMELHLIHYSYGVNSTEKGDLSSESTVSRIRTEHFPLTLESARPSHTSQYLCASSEYGLNTGELFFGEGSRLTVL.